Sequencing of this T cell receptor beta chain was carried out in a study of T cell repertoires in cytomegalovirus infection. V was trimmed by 6 bases and J by 1 base, leaving 16 bases between them. Germline V gene sequence: CDR1 SGHTA, CDR2 FQGNSA. This CDR3 has 15 residues. A single record per CDR3 protein comes from TCRdb applying MiXCR to the reads. This table has about 100,000 distinct CDR3 sequences, about 17% appearing once. This clonotype has more than one count but fewer than ten. Sequences were obtained from PBMCs. The chain uses TRBV7-2 and TRBJ2-7; tentatively, D is TRBD1 or TRBD2 (6 bases each). This TCR was recovered from a human donor in good health (CMV status not recorded). Some clones in this sample may be carry-over from other donors' samples. The CDR3 loop reads CASRPVRGASYEQYF. Written as DNA, the CDR3 is TGTGCCAGCAGACCGGTGAGGGGGGCTTCCTACGAGCAGTACTTC.